This TCR beta chain comes out of a study of cytomegalovirus exposure and HLA in healthy donors. Broader study findings: It was approximately 160 TCR beta chains that were listed as cytomegalovirus-associated.

Details on this clone: Antigen unknown.

The PCR was carried out with 60 Vbeta primers and 13 Jbeta primers. Clones were sequenced by immunoSEQ multiplex PCR, and TCRdb holds only the in-frame ones, with some missing. The table records under 250,000 clones, over 80% of them present only once. Sequenced sample: PBMCs. The clonotype was recovered from a man between 35 and 55 years old in good health and CMV-seropositive.

The chain's CDR3 is CASSGGNLWEQYV. CDR3 sequence (DNA): TGTGCCAGCAGTGGGGGTAATCTCTGGGAGCAGTACGTC. The chain has TRBV2 and TRBJ2-7; D is undetermined. The length of the CDR3 is 13 residues. Per germline, CDR1 SNHLY and CDR2 FYNNEI. Deletions cut 4 bases from V and 7 bases from J, with 14 bases between.